This T cell receptor (beta chain) emerged from a study of T cell repertoires in cytomegalovirus infection. Study-level background: It can be stated that public TCR beta signatures indicated CMV infection as well as a matching HLA type.

TCRdb re-called the reads with MiXCR, one entry per CDR3 protein. The sample has some 110,000 distinct CDR3 sequences; about 9.4% are singletons. General observations from the study: Dominant in the ex vivo response were TCR beta clonotypes restricted by HLA-C and specific for CMV. CMV carriers having the relevant HLA were flagged by cumulative public TCR beta family frequency.

The V and J ends lost 5 bases and 6 bases, in that order; junction bases with no gene match: 6. Germline assignment: CDR1 MNHEY and CDR2 SVGEGT. This CDR3 has 15 amino acids. With regard to this clonotype: The antigen is undetermined.

The sequence came from a human donor in good health (CMV status not recorded). Some clones in this sample may be carry-over from other donors' samples. The sample comprised PBMCs, sequenced either directly or after in vitro stimulation (not recorded which). This rearrangement joins TRBV6-2 or TRBV6-3 to TRBJ2-2; 10 bases line up with TRBD2. CDR3 in amino acids: CASSPLAGVAGELFF. The CDR3 DNA reads TGTGCCAGCAGTCCTCTAGCGGGAGTCGCCGGGGAGCTGTTTTTT.